Listed below are T cell receptor beta chains from one sample, sequenced in a study of cytotoxic CD8 clonotypes in ibrutinib-treated CLL. Sequencing was performed with immunoSEQ multiplex PCR; in TCRdb, only in-frame clones are kept and a portion is missing. The sample records around 76,000 clones, approximately 87% being singletons. The source material was PBMCs, sampled after 24 months of ibrutinib treatment. These receptors were obtained from a human donor with chronic lymphocytic leukemia. CDR3s include the opening cysteine and the closing phenylalanine or tryptophan. A D gene is named only where the DNA matches it firmly. The size entry is marked missing in some rows and otherwise reads once, few, many or a size class.

d_call,v_call,clone_size,j_call,cdr3_nt,cdr3_aa
TRBD1,TRBV2,few,TRBJ2-1,TGTGCCAGCAGCCTTGATCACCCCGCGACAGGGACGAATGAGCAGTTCTTC,CASSLDHPATGTNEQFF
-,TRBV11-2,-,TRBJ2-1,TGTGCCAGCAGCCTTCTAGGGGATGAGCAGTTCTTC,CASSLLGDEQFF
-,TRBV7-3,few,TRBJ2-7,TGCGCCAGCAGCCTGCGTGACAGCCTGGGCTACGAGCAGTACTTC,CASSLRDSLGYEQYF
TRBD1,TRBV6-1,-,TRBJ1-4,TGTGCCAGCAGTGACAGGGGGATGGCTAATGAAAAACTGTTTTTT,CASSDRGMANEKLFF
TRBD1,TRBV13,-,TRBJ2-7,TGTGCCAGCAGCTTTGGGACAGGGGGCGTTTACGAGCAGTACTTC,CASSFGTGGVYEQYF
-,TRBV7-2,-,TRBJ1-4,TGTGCCAGCAGCTTAGCGGCAGGGCAAAGGGATGAAAAACTGTTTTTT,CASSLAAGQRDEKLFF
-,TRBV7-2,-,TRBJ2-2,TGTGCCAGCAGCTTAGGCCCCCTTACTGCTGCGAACACCGGGGAGCTGTTTTTT,CASSLGPLTAANTGELFF
-,TRBV9,-,TRBJ2-5,TGTGCCAGCAGCCCAAGACGAGGGGGAGTCGGTGAGACCCAGTACTTC,CASSPRRGGVGETQYF
TRBD2,TRBV19,-,TRBJ2-7,TGTGCCAGTAGTACCGCCCTTAGCGGGAGGGTGGCCGGGACCTACGAGCAGTACTTC,CASSTALSGRVAGTYEQYF
TRBD1,TRBV18,-,TRBJ2-4,TGTGCCAGCTCACCAGCGGGACAGGGTAGTAACATTCAGTACTTC,CASSPAGQGSNIQYF
-,TRBV7-6,-,TRBJ2-5,TGTGCCAGCAGCCCGACCTGGGGGGCCCAGGAGACCCAGTACTTC,CASSPTWGAQETQYF
-,TRBV9,once,TRBJ1-1,TGTGCCAGCAGCGTATTGGGGTACACTGAAGCTTTCTTT,CASSVLGYTEAFF